Presented here are 10 T cell receptor beta chains from one specimen sequenced in a study of identifying expanded T cells in peripheral blood. Here immunoSEQ multiplex PCR was the method, and the copy in TCRdb shows in-frame clones only, minus some. The repertoire consists of approximately 130,000 clones, with 80% to 90% occurring once and the leading ten covering 8% to 9%. Sequenced material: blood. All receptors derive from a person between 18 and 75 years old in good health.

V is TRBV4-3 and J is TRBJ2-1, with D tentatively TRBD1 (6 bases). Germline V gene data show CDR1 as LGHNA and CDR2 as YSLEER. This CDR3 is 17 amino acids long. The V gene lost 0 bases and the J gene lost 3 bases, with 15 bases spanning the gap. The CDR3 nucleotides are TGCGCCAGCAGCCAAGAGCAGGGGTTGTTGGGCTACAATGAGCAGTTCTTC. Its protein is CASSQEQGLLGYNEQFF.

This clone was detected many times. The junction departs from germline at one end; a sequencing error may be responsible. The chain uses TRBV7-2 and TRBJ2-1, with 9 nucleotides matching TRBD2. Germline values: CDR1 SGHTA, CDR2 FQGNSA. This CDR3 has 16 residues. The CDR3 loop is CASSILAGASDNEQFF. In nucleotides, the CDR3 is TGTGCCAGCAGCATTTTAGCGGGAGCCTCCGACAATGAGCAGTTCTTC. Full variable domain (outside the CDR3, taken from reference TRBV7-2 and TRBJ2-1): GAGVSQSPSNKVTEKGKDVELRCDPISGHTALYWYRQSLGQGLEFLIYFQGNSAPDKSGLPSDRFSAERTGGSVSTLTIQRTQQEDSAVYLCASSILAGASDNEQFFGPGTRLTVL.

The V and J genes are TRBV18 and TRBJ1-3; TRBD1 aligns across 7 bases. This CDR3 contains 17 residues. V gave up 3 bases and J gave up 0 bases; unmatched junction bases: 8. Per the germline V gene, CDR1 is KGHSH and CDR2 is LQKENI. Here the CDR3 DNA reads TGTGCCAGCTCACCCAGGGACAGAAATCGCTCTGGAAACACCATATATTTT. Protein: CASSPRDRNRSGNTIYF.

The V and J genes are TRBV15 and TRBJ2-7; D is unresolved. The CDR3 is made up of 13 amino acids. The germline CDR1 and CDR2 sequences are LNHNV and YYDKDF (reference sequence). V gave up 5 bases and J gave up 5 bases, with 13 bases separating them. The CDR3 region is CATSGPTLDEQYF. The CDR3 nucleotides read TGTGCCACCAGCGGCCCGACTTTGGACGAGCAGTACTTC.

The rearrangement joins TRBV18 to TRBJ1-6; TRBD1 is a possible D gene (5 bases). The CDR3 is made up of 14 amino acids. The germline gives CDR1 KGHSH, CDR2 LQKENI. V was shortened by 4 bases and J by 6 bases, with 10 bases between the two germline ends. The CDR3 coding sequence is TGTGCCAGCTCACAAGCAGGGTCTAATTCACCCCTCCACTTT. Amino acid sequence: CASSQAGSNSPLHF.

V is TRBV7-9 and J is TRBJ1-5, with D possibly being TRBD1 (5 bases). The ends were cut back, 4 bases at V and 1 base at J, with 8 bases in the middle. The CDR3 extends over 14 amino acids. From germline, CDR1 is SEHNR and CDR2 FQNEAQ (reference sequence). The CDR3 bases are TGTGCCAGCAGCTCAGACAGCAGCAATCAGCCCCAGCATTTT. Translated: CASSSDSSNQPQHF.

This clone was observed once. The chain carries TRBV7-9 and TRBJ1-1; 7 bases map to TRBD1. The CDR3 runs 16 residues. Per germline, CDR1 SEHNR and CDR2 FQNEAQ (reference sequence). The trim removed 4 bases at V and 3 bases at J, leaving 11 bases unmatched. CDR3 residues: CASSSGGFRGDTEAFF. CDR3 DNA: TGTGCCAGCAGCTCAGGGGGGTTCAGAGGGGACACTGAAGCTTTCTTT.

The J gene is TRBJ1-4, the V gene TRBV5-1; perhaps TRBD1 as D (5 bases). From germline, CDR1 is SGHRS and CDR2 YFSETQ. Trimming took off 5 bases at V and 0 bases at J, with 14 bases between the two ends. CDR3 length: 16 amino acids. The CDR3 nucleotides read TGCGCCAGCAGGTCTTTCACAGGAGCAACTAATGAAAAACTGTTTTTT. Translating it yields CASRSFTGATNEKLFF.

This chain joins TRBV7-2 and TRBJ2-7; 8 bases align to TRBD1. This CDR3 is 12 amino acids long. Germline values: CDR1 SGHTA, CDR2 FQGNSA. V lost 6 bases, J lost 8 bases, and 6 bases stayed unmatched. DNA for the CDR3: TGTGCCAGCAGGACGAACAGGGGGAAGCAGTACTTC. Encoded protein: CASRTNRGKQYF.

This chain joins TRBV30 and TRBJ1-3; D is unresolved. V lost 4 bases to trimming and J lost 1 base, with 17 bases between them. The CDR3 extends over 16 amino acids. Germline assignment: CDR1 GTSNPN and CDR2 SVGIG (reference sequence). The CDR3 nucleotides are TGTGCCTGGACCCGGGGAGGTTTTAGGTCTGGAAACACCATATATTTT. Translation: CAWTRGGFRSGNTIYF.